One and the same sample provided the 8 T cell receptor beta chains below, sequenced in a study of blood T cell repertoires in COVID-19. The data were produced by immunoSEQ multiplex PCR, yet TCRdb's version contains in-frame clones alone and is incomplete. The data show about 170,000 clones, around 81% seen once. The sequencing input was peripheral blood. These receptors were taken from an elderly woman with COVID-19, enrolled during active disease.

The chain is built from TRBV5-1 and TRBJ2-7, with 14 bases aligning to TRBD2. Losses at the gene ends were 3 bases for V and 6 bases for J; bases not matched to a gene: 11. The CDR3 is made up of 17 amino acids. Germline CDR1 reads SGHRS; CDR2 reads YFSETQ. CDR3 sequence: CASSWWGTSGGPREQYF. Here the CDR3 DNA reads TGCGCCAGCAGCTGGTGGGGGACTAGCGGGGGCCCTCGCGAGCAGTACTTC.

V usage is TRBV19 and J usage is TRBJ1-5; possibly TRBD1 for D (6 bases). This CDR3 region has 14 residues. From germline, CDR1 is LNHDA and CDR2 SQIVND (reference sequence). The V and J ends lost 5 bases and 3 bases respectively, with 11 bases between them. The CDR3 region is CASSLEGVNQPQHF. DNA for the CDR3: TGTGCCAGTAGTCTCGAGGGGGTCAATCAGCCCCAGCATTTT.

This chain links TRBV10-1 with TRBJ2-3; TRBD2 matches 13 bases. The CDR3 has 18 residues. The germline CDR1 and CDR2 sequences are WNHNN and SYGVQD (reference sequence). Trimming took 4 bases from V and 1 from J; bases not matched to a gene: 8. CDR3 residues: CASSGGPGTSGGTDTQYF. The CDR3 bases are TGCGCCAGCAGTGGGGGGCCAGGGACTAGCGGGGGCACAGATACGCAGTATTTT.

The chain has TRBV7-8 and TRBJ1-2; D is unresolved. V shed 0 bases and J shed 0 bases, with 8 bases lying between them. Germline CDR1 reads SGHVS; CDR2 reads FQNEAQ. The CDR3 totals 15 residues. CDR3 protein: CASSLALSANYGYTF. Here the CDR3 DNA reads TGTGCCAGCAGCTTAGCCTTGTCTGCTAACTATGGCTACACCTTC.

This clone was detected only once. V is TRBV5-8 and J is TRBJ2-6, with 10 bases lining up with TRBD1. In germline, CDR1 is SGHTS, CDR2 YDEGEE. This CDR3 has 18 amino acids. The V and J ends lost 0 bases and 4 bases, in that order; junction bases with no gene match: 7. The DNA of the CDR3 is TGTGCCAGCAGCTTGGCGTCGGGACAGGGGCCCGGGGCCAACGTCCTGACTTTC. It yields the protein CASSLASGQGPGANVLTF.

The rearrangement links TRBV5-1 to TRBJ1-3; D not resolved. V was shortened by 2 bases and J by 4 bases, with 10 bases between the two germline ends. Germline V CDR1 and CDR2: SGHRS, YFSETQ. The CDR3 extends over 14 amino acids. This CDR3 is CASSFAGTGNTIYF. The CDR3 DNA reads TGCGCCAGCAGCTTTGCCGGTACGGGAAACACCATATATTTT.

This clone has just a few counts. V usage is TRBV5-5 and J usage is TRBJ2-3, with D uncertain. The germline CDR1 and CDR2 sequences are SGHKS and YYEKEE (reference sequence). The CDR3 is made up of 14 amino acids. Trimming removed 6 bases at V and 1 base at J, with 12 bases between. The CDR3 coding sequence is TGTGCCAGCATCTCCGACTGGGGCACAGATACGCAGTATTTT. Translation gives CASISDWGTDTQYF.

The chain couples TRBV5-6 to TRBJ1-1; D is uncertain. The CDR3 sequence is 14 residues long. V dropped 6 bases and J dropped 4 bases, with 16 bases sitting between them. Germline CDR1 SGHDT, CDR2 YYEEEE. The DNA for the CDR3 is TGTGCCAGCACTCCCGGGGTTACGGGCACTGAAGCTTTCTTT. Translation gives CASTPGVTGTEAFF.